The sequence of this TCR beta chain was determined in a study of cytomegalovirus exposure and HLA in healthy donors (dated by TCRdb to about 2017). For the wider study: In an earlier analysis of roughly 590 of the donors, about 260 Gb of sequence data and 117 million unique TCR beta sequences from roughly 180 million T cells were reported. Because of strong linkage in the cohort, 4 to 6 DR-DQ haplotypes were treated as single units for association and clustering. Among roughly 400 genotyped donors of the cohort, an average of about 240,000 unique TCR beta nucleotide sequences was sequenced per donor, of which about 19% were non-productive. The study aimed to test whether signatures of past pathogen exposure could be identified by cataloging public T cell receptors. Donor age, sex, ethnicity and CMV serostatus were collected together with the repertoire data. Rather than drawing on any new phenotypic data, the later analysis identified candidate immune exposures from TCR beta sequences and the way those sequences occurred across donors. The number of typed donors differed by locus: roughly 629-630 for A, B, C, DRB1 and DQB1; some 500 for DQA1; roughly 600 for DPA1; and approximately 450 for DPB1. A later genetic analysis took genome-wide SNP genotypes for about 65% of the roughly 670 donors and used that subset as a discovery cohort. Every discovery cohort repertoire had been produced on one sequencing platform. An early release covering roughly 640 HLA-typed donors comprised about 290 gigabases of sequencing data and around 80 million unique TCR sequences. To predict cytomegalovirus infection status, the study combined high-throughput TCR immunosequencing, statistical association of individual TCRs with disease status, and machine learning. Of the roughly 420 genotyped donors, more than 75% were placed in the genetic ancestry cluster associated with self-reported Caucasian donors. Using immunosequencing, the study profiled T cell repertoires from 500 to 800 subjects and related those repertoires to cytomegalovirus serostatus. A later analysis re-analyzed previously published TCR beta repertoires from 650 to 800 donors and added high-resolution HLA genotyping to study TCR occurrence patterns. An earlier analysis of about 600 of the donors used high-throughput TCR beta sequencing to judge whether each TCR beta V gene segment behaved as functional or pseudogenic. Along with the approximately 650-subject first cohort, a separate validation cohort of around 110 different subjects was used. Class I and class II HLA loci were covered by the typing at four-digit resolution. Results and caveats for the whole study, not just this receptor: HLA typing was unavailable for some donors at each locus, so association tests used only the typed subset. A total of fewer than 200 TCR beta chains were listed by the study as associated with cytomegalovirus. According to a later genetic analysis, donors in an Asian-associated ancestry cluster had fewer N-insertions in productive TCRs than the approximately 630-donor mean. In this cohort, only TCR beta chains were sequenced, and detectable features were limited by the absence of alpha or paired-chain data. Sequencing depth was assumed to be roughly uniform across donors in the presence/absence analyses, though that assumption may not hold. A further reported finding was that TCR beta sequences accurately predicted the HLA-A and HLA-B alleles for most subjects in the first cohort. According to a later analysis, TCR association rates differed among HLA loci, with DRB1 alleles showing the most associated TCRs and HLA-C alleles showing the fewest. For the cohort, immune exposure information was limited to CMV serostatus. A cluster of highly shared sequence variants was judged likely to represent a technical artifact of the sequencing pipeline. A later analysis found that HLA-associated TCR beta chains were more clonally expanded and had lower generation probabilities than equally common non-associated chains. Several of the top co-occurrence clusters appeared to be linked to parvovirus B19, influenza, CMV and Epstein-Barr virus, according to a later analysis. In a later analysis, some 17,000 TCR beta sequences were associated with specific HLA alleles at a false discovery rate of 0.05. A later analysis found that most CMV-associated TCR beta chains appeared HLA-restricted, with HLA associations seemingly driven largely by CMV exposure. Because counts were too low, about 15 rarely observed V segments, including chromosome 9 orphons, were left out of the earlier analysis of about 500 of the donors. Linkage disequilibrium might explain the correlated functional status among segregating V segments, but an unknown experimental factor could not be excluded. Some IMGT-functional V segments, including TRBV6-2 and TRBV6-3, could not be told apart with the 87-base-pair reads, so those segments were excluded. The classifier was reported to diagnose cytomegalovirus status with high specificity and sensitivity in both the original cohort and the validation cohort. While some public TCRs were present in many individuals, most TCR sequences turned up only very rarely across donors. A later genetic analysis associated a missense DCLRE1C variant with V-gene and J-gene trimming of TCR beta chains, and an independent cohort replicated the association. The authors suggested that the approach could potentially be extended to other disease states and immunological phenotypes. When HLA alleles, especially DR and DQ, strongly co-occurred, attributing TCR associations to individual alleles was difficult. In vitro tests confirmed that three of the cytomegalovirus-associated TCR beta chains recognize cytomegalovirus antigens. An earlier analysis of 450 to 750 of the donors showed that most TCR beta V segments appeared in productive rearrangements either about 90% or about 30% of the time, which broadly matched IMGT annotations.

The cohort comprised 550 to 700 healthy bone marrow donors. All cohort members were sampled while nominally healthy, although unrecorded immune exposures were likely present. The donor was CMV seropositive and was included in the group of almost 300 seropositive cohort members. Each donor provided a peripheral blood sample, and peripheral blood mononuclear cells were used for TCR beta sequencing. Genomic DNA extraction from the blood cell samples was performed with the Qiagen DNeasy Blood Extraction Kit. The CDR3, from cysteine to phenylalanine, totals 15 residues. Here the CDR3 DNA is all that survives: 45 bases in frame from base 1. Reading the germline V gene gives CDR1 MNHEY and CDR2 SVGAGI. V is pruned by 6 bases and J by 0 bases, leaving 6 bases of the junction without a gene match. The library was obtained by the immunoSEQ multiplex PCR assay. A mixture of 60 forward primers for TCR Vbeta segments and 13 reverse primers for TCR Jbeta segments was used in the multiplex PCR. The CDR3 region of rearranged TCR beta genes was amplified from genomic DNA by a multiplex PCR assay. Amplified TCR beta libraries were sequenced as 87-base-pair reads on the Illumina HiSeq System. In the original analysis: A later analysis tallied roughly 80 million unique TCR beta chains across the 600 to 700 repertoires, and about 12 million of those chains were shared by two or more donors. A nearest-neighbor algorithm error-corrected the raw reads and collapsed the reads into unique sequences, merging closely related sequences to remove PCR and sequencing errors. To assign V, D and J gene segments, CDR3 sequences were aligned to IMGT reference sequences. Each retained sequence needed at least a six-nucleotide match to both a V gene segment and a J gene segment. A rearrangement was called productive if the CDR3 had no stop codons and remained in frame with V and J, and every other rearrangement was called non-productive. CDR3 was defined according to IMGT convention as the region running from the second conserved V-encoded cysteine to the conserved J-encoded phenylalanine. The earlier analysis of 500 to 600 of the donors excluded sequences that lacked an unambiguous match to a single V gene segment. In an earlier analysis of 587 of the donors, V segments were called functional above 56.7% productive rearrangements and were called segregating when the between-donor standard deviation exceeded 5%. A statistical classification framework was built to diagnose cytomegalovirus status from the catalog of TCR beta chain sequences. A later analysis assigned V and J genes by comparing TCR nucleotide sequences with IMGT/GENE-DB human TR gene sequences. The TCRdist pipeline was used in a later analysis to assign CDR3 sequences and most-parsimonious VDJ recombination scenarios. A later analysis defined each TCR beta chain by its CDR3 amino acid sequence plus V-gene family, and excluded reads lacking a unique V-gene family. To address suspected cross-contamination and a sequencing artifact, a later analysis removed around 590 highly shared, low-generation-probability nucleotide sequences. A later analysis calculated a clonal expansion index for each public chain from normalized within-repertoire ranks of inferred template counts. Generation probabilities in a later analysis came from a VDJ recombination model fitted to out-of-frame rearrangements, and those results were checked against IGoR. Hypergeometric tests were used in a later analysis to score TCR-TCR, TCR-HLA and TCR-CMV co-occurrence, with a repertoire-size bias correction applied to the TCR pairs. A later analysis estimated false discovery rates by permuting HLA or CMV assignments 20 times. A later analysis grouped co-occurring TCRs with DBSCAN, adding TCRdist sequence similarity when clustering within HLA-allele-positive subsets. Co-occurrence clustering excluded repertoires with fewer than 30,000 or more than 120,000 public chains, plus five with anomalous nucleotide sharing. Held by TCRdb, this immuneACCESS table contains in-frame sequences only and omits some clones. Under half of the omission traces to an unresolved V gene where checked; the cause of the rest is unknown. The DNA gave D and trimming, while V, J and clone size come from that table. The sample table lists approximately 70,000 clones, 60% to 80% of them with a count of one. The top ten clones comprise about 20% of the sample.

Concerning this clone: Its cognate antigen has yet to be identified. No base qualities exist here, and no much larger clone lies one base off it.

The sample taken for sequencing was PBMCs. The rearrangement combines TRBV6-5 with TRBJ2-3, with 7 bases in between that match TRBD1. This sequence originates from a woman aged 25 to 39 in good health and CMV-seropositive. The CDR3 amino acid sequence is: CASRWTGASTDTQYF. The DNA is TGTGCCAGCAGGTGGACAGGCGCTAGCACAGATACGCAGTATTTT.